This T cell receptor (beta chain) was sequenced during a study of CD8 T cells in ankylosing spondylitis. Broader study findings: Some of the motif variants had earlier been found in reactive arthritis patients' fluid and blood. One TCR beta motif, made up of 7 or 8 highly homologous variants, appeared characteristic of ankylosing spondylitis blood.

Germline CDR1 is ENHRY and CDR2 is SYGVKD. This CDR3 comprises 14 residues. The V and J ends lost 0 bases and 8 bases respectively, with 13 bases between them. Quantitative 5'-RACE was performed with molecular barcodes, and it yielded the TCR beta libraries. TCRdb redid the calling of the 5' RACE reads with MiXCR, one entry per CDR3 protein. The table includes around 490,000 distinct CDR3 sequences, roughly 5% detected once. This clonotype was counted ten times or more. Its antigen remains unknown. The clonotype comes from a male donor with ankylosing spondylitis. Input material: blood, either unsorted or a sorted T cell fraction (not recorded which). The chain couples TRBV10-3 to TRBJ1-2; D perhaps matches TRBD1 (5 bases). CDR3 sequence reads: CAISESTGAGGYTF. The CDR3 DNA is TGTGCCATCAGTGAGTCGACCGGGGCTGGAGGCTACACCTTC.